These T cell receptor beta chains were read from a single sample in a study of T-cell memory formation after mild COVID-19. In TCRdb, the 5' RACE reads were re-called with MiXCR into one record per CDR3 protein. This sample carries approximately 350,000 distinct CDR3 sequences, around 28% of them seen once, and the ten largest clones take approximately 13%. The material sequenced was PBMCs or a T cell subset sorted from them (not recorded which). The receptors here all came from an adult woman who had mild COVID-19 (a few samples of this study predate the infection). Cell type and time point are not known. CDR3s include the opening cysteine and the closing phenylalanine or tryptophan. Not every row has a clone size; where given, it reads once, few, many or a size class.

V gene: TRBV3-1; clone size: .; CDR3 protein: CASRDRERYEQYF
V gene: TRBV12-3/TRBV12-4; clone size: few; CDR3 protein: CASRPGQINTEAFF
V gene: TRBV25-1; clone size: .; CDR3 protein: CASSDLQGFNSPLHF
V gene: TRBV5-1; clone size: .; CDR3 protein: CASSLSGGQGETQYF
V gene: TRBV27; clone size: .; CDR3 protein: CASSLGPGVDEQFF
V gene: TRBV20-1; clone size: .; CDR3 protein: CSAPAGTSYEQYF
V gene: TRBV24-1; clone size: .; CDR3 protein: CATSDPPGQPQHF
V gene: TRBV7-2; clone size: many; CDR3 protein: CASSLDSYGYTF
V gene: TRBV5-1; clone size: .; CDR3 protein: CASSLVWNEQFF
V gene: TRBV7-9; clone size: .; CDR3 protein: CASSLAGRVEQYF
V gene: TRBV4-2; clone size: .; CDR3 protein: CASSPNWSGDLYEQYF
V gene: TRBV3-1; clone size: few; CDR3 protein: CASSQETSGIYEQYF
V gene: TRBV5-8; clone size: few; CDR3 protein: CASSFLQGKQPQHF
V gene: TRBV20-1; clone size: .; CDR3 protein: CSAERVGSYNEQFF
V gene: TRBV6-2/TRBV6-3; clone size: .; CDR3 protein: CASTRPGGRTGYEQYF
V gene: TRBV5-6; clone size: .; CDR3 protein: CASSLTGDKSEQYF